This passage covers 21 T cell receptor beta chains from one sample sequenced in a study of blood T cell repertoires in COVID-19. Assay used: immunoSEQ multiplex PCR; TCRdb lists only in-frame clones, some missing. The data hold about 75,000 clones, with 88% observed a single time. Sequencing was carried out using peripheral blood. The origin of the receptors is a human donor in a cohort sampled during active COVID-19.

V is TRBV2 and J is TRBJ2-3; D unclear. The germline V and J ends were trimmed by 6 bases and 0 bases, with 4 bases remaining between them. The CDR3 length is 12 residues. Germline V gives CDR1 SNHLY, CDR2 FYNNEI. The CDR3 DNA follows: TGTGCCAGCAGCCCTAGCACAGATACGCAGTATTTT. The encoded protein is CASSPSTDTQYF.

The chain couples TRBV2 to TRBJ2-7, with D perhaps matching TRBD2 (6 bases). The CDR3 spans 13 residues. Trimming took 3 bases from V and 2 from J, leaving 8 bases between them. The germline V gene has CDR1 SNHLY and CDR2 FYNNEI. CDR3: CASSEGRTYEQYF. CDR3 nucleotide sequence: TGTGCCAGCAGTGAGGGGAGGACCTACGAGCAGTACTTC. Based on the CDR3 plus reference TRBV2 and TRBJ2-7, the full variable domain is EPEVTQTPSHQVTQMGQEVILRCVPISNHLYFYWYRQILGQKVEFLVSFYNNEISEKSEIFDDQFSVERPDGSNFTLKIRSTKLEDSAMYFCASSEGRTYEQYFGPGTRLTVT.

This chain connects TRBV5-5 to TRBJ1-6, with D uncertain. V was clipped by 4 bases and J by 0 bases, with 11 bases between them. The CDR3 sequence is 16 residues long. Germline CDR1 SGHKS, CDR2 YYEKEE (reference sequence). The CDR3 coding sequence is TGTGCCAGCAGCCCCCGGACTACCTCCTATAATTCACCCCTCCACTTT. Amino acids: CASSPRTTSYNSPLHF.

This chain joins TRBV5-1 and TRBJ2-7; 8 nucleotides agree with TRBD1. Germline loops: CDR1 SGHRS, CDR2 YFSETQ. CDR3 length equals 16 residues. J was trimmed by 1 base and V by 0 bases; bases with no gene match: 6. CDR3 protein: CASSLGGTGMSYEQYF. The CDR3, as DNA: TGCGCCAGCAGCTTGGGGGGGACAGGAATGTCCTACGAGCAGTACTTC.

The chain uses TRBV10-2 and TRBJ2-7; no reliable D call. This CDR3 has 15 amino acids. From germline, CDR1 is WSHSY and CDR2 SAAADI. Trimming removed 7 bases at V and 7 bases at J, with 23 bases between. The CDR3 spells CASTHLAQVFEEQYF. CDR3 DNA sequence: TGCGCCAGCACCCATCTCGCTCAGGTGTTTGAAGAGCAGTACTTC.

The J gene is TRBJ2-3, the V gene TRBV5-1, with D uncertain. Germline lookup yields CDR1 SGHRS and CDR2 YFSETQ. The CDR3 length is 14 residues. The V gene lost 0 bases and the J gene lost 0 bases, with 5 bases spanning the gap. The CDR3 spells CASSLVTSTDTQYF. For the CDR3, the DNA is TGCGCCAGCAGCTTGGTAACTAGCACAGATACGCAGTATTTT.

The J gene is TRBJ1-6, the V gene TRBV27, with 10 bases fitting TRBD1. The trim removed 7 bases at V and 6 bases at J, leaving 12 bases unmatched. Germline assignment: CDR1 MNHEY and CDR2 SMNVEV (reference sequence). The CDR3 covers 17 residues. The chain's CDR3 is CASTGQGGISANSPLHF. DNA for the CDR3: TGTGCCAGCACTGGACAGGGGGGCATTTCGGCTAATTCACCCCTCCACTTT.

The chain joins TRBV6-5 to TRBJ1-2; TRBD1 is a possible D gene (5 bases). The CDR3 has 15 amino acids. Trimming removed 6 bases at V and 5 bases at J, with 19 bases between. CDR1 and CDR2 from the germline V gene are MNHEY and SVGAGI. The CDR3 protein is CASSETPGSKYGYTF. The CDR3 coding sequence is TGTGCCAGCAGCGAGACCCCAGGGTCAAAGTATGGCTACACCTTC.

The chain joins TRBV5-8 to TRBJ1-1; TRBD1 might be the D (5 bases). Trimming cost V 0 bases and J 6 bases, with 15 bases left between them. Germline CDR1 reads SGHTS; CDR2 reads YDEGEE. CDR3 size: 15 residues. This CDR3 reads CASSLAQGGRAEAFF. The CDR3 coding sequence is TGTGCCAGCAGCTTGGCGCAGGGCGGTCGTGCTGAAGCTTTCTTT.

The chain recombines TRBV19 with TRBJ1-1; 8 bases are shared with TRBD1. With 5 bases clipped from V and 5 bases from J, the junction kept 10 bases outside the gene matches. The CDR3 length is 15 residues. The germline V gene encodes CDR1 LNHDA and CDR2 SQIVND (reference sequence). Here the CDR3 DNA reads TGTGCCAGTAGTTCTAGGACAGGGTCGATGACTGAAGCTTTCTTT. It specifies CASSSRTGSMTEAFF.

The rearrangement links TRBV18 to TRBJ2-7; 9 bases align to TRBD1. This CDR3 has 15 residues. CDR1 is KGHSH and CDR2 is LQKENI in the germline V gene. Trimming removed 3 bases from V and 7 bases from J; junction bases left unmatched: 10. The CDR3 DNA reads TGTGCCAGCTCACCCTCAACGGGACAGGGCCAGGAGCAGTACTTC. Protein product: CASSPSTGQGQEQYF.

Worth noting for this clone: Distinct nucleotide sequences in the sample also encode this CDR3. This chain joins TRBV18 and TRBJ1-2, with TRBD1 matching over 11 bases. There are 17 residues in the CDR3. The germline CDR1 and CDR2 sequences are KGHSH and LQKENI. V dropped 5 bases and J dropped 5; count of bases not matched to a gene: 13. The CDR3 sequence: CASSEEGQGAFLYGYTF. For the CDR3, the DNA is TGTGCCAGCTCAGAAGAAGGACAGGGGGCGTTTCTATATGGCTACACCTTC.

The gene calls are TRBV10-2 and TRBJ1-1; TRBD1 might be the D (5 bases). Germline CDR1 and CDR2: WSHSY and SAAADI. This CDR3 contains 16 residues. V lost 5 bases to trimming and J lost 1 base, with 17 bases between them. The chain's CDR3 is CASSIQGGGRNTEAFF. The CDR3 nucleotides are TGCGCCAGCAGTATTCAAGGCGGGGGACGGAACACTGAAGCTTTCTTT.

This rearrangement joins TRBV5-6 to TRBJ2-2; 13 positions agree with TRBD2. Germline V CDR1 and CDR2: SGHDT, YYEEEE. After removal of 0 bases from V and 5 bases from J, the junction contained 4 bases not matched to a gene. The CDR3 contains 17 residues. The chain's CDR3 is CASSLVLAGGQTGELFF. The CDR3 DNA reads TGTGCCAGCAGCTTGGTACTAGCGGGGGGGCAGACCGGGGAGCTGTTTTTT. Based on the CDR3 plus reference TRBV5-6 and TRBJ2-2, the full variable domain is DAGVTQSPTHLIKTRGQQVTLRCSPKSGHDTVSWYQQALGQGPQFIFQYYEEEERQRGNFPDRFSGHQFPNYSSELNVNALLLGDSALYLCASSLVLAGGQTGELFFGEGSRLTVL.

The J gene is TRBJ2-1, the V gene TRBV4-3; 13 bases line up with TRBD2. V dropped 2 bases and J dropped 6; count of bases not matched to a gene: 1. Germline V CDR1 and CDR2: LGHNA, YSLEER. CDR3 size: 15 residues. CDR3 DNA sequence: TGCGCCAGCAGCCAAACTAGCGGGGGGGTCAATGAGCAGTTCTTC. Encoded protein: CASSQTSGGVNEQFF.

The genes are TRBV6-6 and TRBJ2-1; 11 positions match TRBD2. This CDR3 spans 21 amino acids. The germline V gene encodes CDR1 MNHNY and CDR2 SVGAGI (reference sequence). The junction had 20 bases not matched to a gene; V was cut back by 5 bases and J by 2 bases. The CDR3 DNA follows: TGTGCCAGCAGTCCTACCTCACTAGCGGGAGACCGAAGAACAACCTACAATGAGCAGTTCTTC. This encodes CASSPTSLAGDRRTTYNEQFF.

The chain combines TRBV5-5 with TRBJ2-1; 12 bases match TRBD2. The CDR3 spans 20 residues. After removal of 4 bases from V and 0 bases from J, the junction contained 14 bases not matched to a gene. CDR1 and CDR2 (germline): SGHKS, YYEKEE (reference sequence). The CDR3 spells CASSLEARTSGTGSYNEQFF. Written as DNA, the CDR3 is TGTGCCAGCAGCCTGGAGGCTAGGACTAGCGGGACAGGCTCCTACAATGAGCAGTTCTTC.

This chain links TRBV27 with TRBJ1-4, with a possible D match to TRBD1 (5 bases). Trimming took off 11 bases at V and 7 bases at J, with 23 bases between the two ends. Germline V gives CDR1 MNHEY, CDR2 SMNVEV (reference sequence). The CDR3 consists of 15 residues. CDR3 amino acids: CAPTSTGRVCEKLFF. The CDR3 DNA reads TGTGCCCCCACCTCCACGGGCAGGGTTTGTGAAAAACTGTTTTTT.

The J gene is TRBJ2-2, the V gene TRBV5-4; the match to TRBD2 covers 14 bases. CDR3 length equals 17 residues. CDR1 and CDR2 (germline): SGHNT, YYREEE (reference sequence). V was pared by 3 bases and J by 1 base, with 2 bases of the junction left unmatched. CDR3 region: CASSSGTSGRNTGELFF. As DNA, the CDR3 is TGTGCCAGCAGCTCCGGGACTAGCGGGAGGAACACCGGGGAGCTGTTTTTT.

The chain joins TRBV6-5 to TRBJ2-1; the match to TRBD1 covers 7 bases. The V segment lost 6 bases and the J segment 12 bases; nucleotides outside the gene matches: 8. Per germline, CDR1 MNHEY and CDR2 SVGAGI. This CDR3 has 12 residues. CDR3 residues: CASRKRQGRQFF. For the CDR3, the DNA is TGTGCCAGCAGGAAGAGACAGGGTCGGCAGTTCTTC.

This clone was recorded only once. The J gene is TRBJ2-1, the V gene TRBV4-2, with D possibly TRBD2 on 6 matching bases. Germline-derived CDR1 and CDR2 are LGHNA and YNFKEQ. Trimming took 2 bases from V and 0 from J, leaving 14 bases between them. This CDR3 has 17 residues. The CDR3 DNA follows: TGTGCCAGCAGCCAAAGTTTCGGGGGTAGCTCCTACAATGAGCAGTTCTTC. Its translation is CASSQSFGGSSYNEQFF.